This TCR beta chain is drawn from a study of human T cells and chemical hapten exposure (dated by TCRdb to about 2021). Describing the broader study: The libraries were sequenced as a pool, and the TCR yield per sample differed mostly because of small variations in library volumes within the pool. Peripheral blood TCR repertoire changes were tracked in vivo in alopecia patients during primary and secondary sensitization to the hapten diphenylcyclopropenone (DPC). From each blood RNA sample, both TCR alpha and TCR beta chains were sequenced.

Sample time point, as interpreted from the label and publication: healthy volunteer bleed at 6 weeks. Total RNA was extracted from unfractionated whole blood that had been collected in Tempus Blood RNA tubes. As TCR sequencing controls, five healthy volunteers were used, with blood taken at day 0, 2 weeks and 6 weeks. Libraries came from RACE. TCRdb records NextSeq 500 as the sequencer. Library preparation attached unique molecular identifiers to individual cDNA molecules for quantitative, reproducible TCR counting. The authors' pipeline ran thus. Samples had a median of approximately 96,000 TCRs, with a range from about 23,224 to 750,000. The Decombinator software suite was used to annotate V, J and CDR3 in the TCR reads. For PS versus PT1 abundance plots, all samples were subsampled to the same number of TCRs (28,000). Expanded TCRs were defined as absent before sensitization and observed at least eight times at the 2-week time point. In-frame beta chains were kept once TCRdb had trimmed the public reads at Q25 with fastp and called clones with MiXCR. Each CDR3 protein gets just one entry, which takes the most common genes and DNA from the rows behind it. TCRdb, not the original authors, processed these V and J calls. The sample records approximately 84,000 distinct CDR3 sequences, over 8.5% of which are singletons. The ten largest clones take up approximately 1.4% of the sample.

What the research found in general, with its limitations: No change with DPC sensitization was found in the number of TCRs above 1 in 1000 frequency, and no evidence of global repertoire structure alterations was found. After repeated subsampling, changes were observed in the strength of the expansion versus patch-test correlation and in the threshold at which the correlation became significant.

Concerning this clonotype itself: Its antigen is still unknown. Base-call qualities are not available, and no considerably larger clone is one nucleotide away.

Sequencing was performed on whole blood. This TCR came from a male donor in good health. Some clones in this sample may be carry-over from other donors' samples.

The CDR3 protein sequence reads: CASSEDRGNQPQHF. At the DNA level, the sequence is TGTGCCAGCAGTGAAGATAGGGGGAATCAGCCCCAGCATTTT. The rearrangement combines TRBV2 with TRBJ1-5; a weak D assignment points to TRBD1 (6 bases agree). The junction shows trimming of 1 base on V and 4 bases on J, plus 8 bases between the germline ends. Including cysteine and phenylalanine, the CDR3 has 14 amino acids. Here the CDR3 DNA is all that survives: 42 bases in frame from base 1. CDR1 SNHLY and CDR2 FYNNEI are derived from the germline V gene.